The next 13 T cell receptor beta chains were all read from a single sample in a study of identical twins. TCRdb re-derived calls from the 5' RACE reads in MiXCR, one entry per CDR3 protein. The sample comprises around 480,000 distinct CDR3 sequences, 13% to 15% of which are singletons, and more than 0.8% rests with the top ten. These data were likewise used in another study, on yellow fever vaccine responses in identical twins.

The sequenced material came from CD4+ T cells sorted from blood. These receptors originate from a woman between 18 and 29 years old in good health.

This clonotype has at least ten counts. The V and J genes are TRBV5-1 and TRBJ2-7; D gene unclear. Germline-derived CDR1 and CDR2 are SGHRS and YFSETQ. CDR3 length: 18 residues. Trimming cost V 0 bases and J 3 bases, with 22 bases left between them. CDR3 loop: CASSLAALGIAQRYEQYF. The CDR3 nucleotides read TGCGCCAGCAGCTTGGCCGCGTTGGGTATAGCCCAACGCTACGAGCAGTACTTC.

The rearrangement uses TRBV2 and TRBJ2-1; TRBD2 matches at 7 bases. Germline V lookup: CDR1 SNHLY, CDR2 FYNNEI. J gave up 1 base and V 0 bases, and 0 bases lay outside the gene matches. The CDR3 has 15 amino acids. The CDR3 sequence is CASSEAGLSYNEQFF. The CDR3 DNA is TGTGCCAGCAGTGAAGCGGGACTATCCTACAATGAGCAGTTCTTC.

This clonotype was observed a handful of times. The chain carries TRBV6-5 and TRBJ2-3, with 7 bases identical to TRBD2. This CDR3 has 15 amino acids. V lost 5 bases, J lost 1 base, and 6 bases stayed unmatched. Germline lookup yields CDR1 MNHEY and CDR2 SVGAGI. The CDR3 DNA follows: TGTGCCAGCAGTCACTGGACTAGTCGCACAGATACGCAGTATTTT. Translation gives CASSHWTSRTDTQYF.

This clonotype was detected only a few times. The chain couples TRBV14 to TRBJ2-7; the D gene is possibly TRBD1 (6 bases). The V gene's germline CDR1 is SGHDN and CDR2 FVKESK. The CDR3 length is 14 residues. Trimming shortened V by 3 bases and J by 2 bases, and 11 bases separated the two germline ends. DNA for the CDR3: TGTGCCAGCAGCCAGAGACAGGAAGCCTACGAGCAGTACTTC. Its translation is CASSQRQEAYEQYF.

This clonotype has a count of ten or more. The gene calls are TRBV15 and TRBJ2-1, with 10 bases matching TRBD1. This CDR3 has 17 amino acids. The J segment lost 3 bases and the V segment lost 3 bases, leaving 8 bases of the junction unmatched. Germline V lookup: CDR1 LNHNV, CDR2 YYDKDF (reference sequence). CDR3 nucleotides: TGTGCCACCAGCAGGGGGTTGGACAGGGGGTTCTACAATGAGCAGTTCTTC. As protein: CATSRGLDRGFYNEQFF.

Ten or more counts support this clonotype. The V call is TRBV5-1, the J call TRBJ2-3; D not resolved. The length of the CDR3 is 15 residues. V shed 2 bases and J shed 1 base, with 11 bases lying between them. Per germline, CDR1 SGHRS and CDR2 YFSETQ. The CDR3 bases are TGCGCCAGCAGCTTCCAGGAGCTCGGCACAGATACGCAGTATTTT. Protein: CASSFQELGTDTQYF.

This clonotype was picked up a small number of times. The chain recombines TRBV6-2 or TRBV6-3 with TRBJ2-1, with D hard to call. Germline-derived CDR1 and CDR2 are MNHEY and SVGEGT. The V gene lost 1 base and the J gene lost 9 bases, with 7 bases spanning the gap. The CDR3 is made up of 12 amino acids. The CDR3 sequence is CASSYLAAEQFF. For the CDR3, the DNA is TGTGCCAGCAGTTACTTGGCCGCTGAGCAGTTCTTC.

This clonotype was detected only a few times. The genes are TRBV6-1 and TRBJ1-2; TRBD1 matches 7 bases. This CDR3 comprises 13 residues. V lost 11 bases, J lost 1 base, and 7 bases stayed unmatched. The germline gives CDR1 MNHNS, CDR2 SASEGT. The CDR3 region has the DNA TGTGCCGGACAAGACAGGGTTAACTATGGCTACACCTTC. This encodes CAGQDRVNYGYTF.

The V and J genes are TRBV30 and TRBJ2-3; TRBD1 or TRBD2 may be the D gene (7 bases each). Germline CDR1 GTSNPN, CDR2 SVGIG (reference sequence). V lost 5 bases to trimming and J lost 6 bases, with 18 bases between them. The CDR3 extends over 14 amino acids. CDR3 protein: CAWVPGGGWDTQYF. CDR3 in DNA: TGTGCCTGGGTTCCAGGGGGGGGCTGGGATACGCAGTATTTT.

Turning to this clonotype: One end of the junction fails to match germline, which may point to a read error. V is TRBV7-8 and J is TRBJ2-3, with 12 bases fitting TRBD2. The CDR3 spans 17 residues. Germline CDR1 is SGHVS and CDR2 is FQNEAQ. The CDR3, as DNA: TGTCCCAGCAGCTGGGAGAGACTAGCGGGGGACACAGATACGCAGTATTTT. Translation gives CPSSWERLAGDTDTQYF.

The chain joins TRBV5-1 to TRBJ2-1, with 7 positions matching TRBD2. Germline V lookup: CDR1 SGHRS, CDR2 YFSETQ. CDR3 length: 12 residues. J lost 8 bases, V lost 7 bases, and 6 bases had no gene match. The CDR3 here is CASGRARDEQFF. In DNA form, the CDR3 reads TGCGCCAGCGGGAGGGCGAGAGATGAGCAGTTCTTC. Variable domain in full (rest from reference TRBV5-1 and TRBJ2-1): KAGVTQTPRYLIKTRGQQVTLSCSPISGHRSVSWYQQTPGQGLQFLFEYFSETQRNKGNFPGRFSGRQFSNSRSEMNVSTLELGDSALYLCASGRARDEQFFGPGTRLTVL.

The rearrangement joins TRBV12-3 or TRBV12-4 to TRBJ2-2; D might be TRBD2 (5 bases). This CDR3 is 15 amino acids long. V shed 7 bases and J shed 6 bases, with 18 bases lying between them. CDR3 amino acids: CASTVAGFPPGELFF. In nucleotides, the CDR3 is TGTGCCAGCACTGTCGCGGGTTTCCCTCCCGGGGAGCTGTTTTTT.

The rearrangement links TRBV6-5 to TRBJ2-5; D ambiguous. The CDR3 is 15 residues long. With 0 bases removed from V and 0 bases from J, the gap between germline ends came to 8 bases. Germline V gives CDR1 MNHEY, CDR2 SVGAGI. CDR3 DNA sequence: TGTGCCAGCAGTTACTCATTGCAGTACCAAGAGACCCAGTACTTC. Translating gives CASSYSLQYQETQYF.